Following are 7 T cell receptor beta chains from one sample sequenced in a study of blood T cell repertoires in COVID-19. The assay was immunoSEQ multiplex PCR, and TCRdb's table has in-frame clones only and misses some. The sample gives 250,000 or so clones, 80% to 90% of which show up once; 0.87% is in the top ten. The sequenced sample consisted of PBMCs or T cells enriched from blood (not recorded which). Receptors originate from a man aged 50 to 60 who had been exposed to COVID-19.

This clone was seen once. The chain combines TRBV19 with TRBJ1-2; D not resolved. The CDR3 runs to 12 residues. The V gene's germline CDR1 is LNHDA and CDR2 SQIVND (reference sequence). Trimming shortened V by 1 base and J by 13 bases, and 13 bases separated the two germline ends. In nucleotides, the CDR3 is TGTGCCAGTAGTATAGTAGGAGGAACCCTCACCTTC. Protein product: CASSIVGGTLTF.

This sequence joins TRBV7-2 and TRBJ1-5, with D possibly TRBD1 on 6 matching bases. Germline V gene sequence: CDR1 SGHTA, CDR2 FQGNSA. The V gene lost 5 bases and the J gene lost 0 bases, with 14 bases spanning the gap. The length of the CDR3 is 16 residues. The CDR3 protein is CASSPQGQISNQPQHF. The CDR3 DNA reads TGTGCCAGCAGCCCCCAAGGACAGATTAGCAATCAGCCCCAGCATTTT.

The CDR3 bases are TGTGCCAGCATACAACAGGGGTTATATGAAAAACTGTTTTTT. This translates into CASIQQGLYEKLFF. The chain is built from TRBV2 and TRBJ1-4, with 7 bases matching TRBD1. This CDR3 contains 14 residues. The V segment lost 7 bases and the J segment 6 bases; nucleotides outside the gene matches: 8. Germline CDR1 and CDR2: SNHLY and FYNNEI.

J is TRBJ2-6 and V is TRBV6-6; perhaps TRBD1 as D (5 bases). V gave up 5 bases and J gave up 0 bases, with 17 bases separating them. CDR3 length equals 18 residues. Germline CDR1 and CDR2: MNHNY and SVGAGI (reference sequence). The CDR3 nucleotides are TGTGCCAGCAGTCTGAAAGGGGCCCCGGTCTCTGGGGCCAACGTCCTGACTTTC. It codes for CASSLKGAPVSGANVLTF.

This sequence joins TRBV6-5 and TRBJ1-1, with D possibly matching TRBD1 (6 bases). Per germline, CDR1 MNHEY and CDR2 SVGAGI. The length of the CDR3 is 13 residues. Trimming stripped 7 bases from V and 4 bases from J, with 13 bases between. CDR3 nucleotide sequence: TGTGCCAGCACTGTCTCACAGGGCACTGAAGCTTTCTTT. Amino acids: CASTVSQGTEAFF.

The chain joins TRBV11-1 to TRBJ1-1; a possible D gene is TRBD1 (5 bases). Germline CDR1 and CDR2: SGHAT and FQDESV (reference sequence). The CDR3 loop spans 13 amino acids. V gave up 3 bases and J gave up 7 bases, with 12 bases separating them. For the CDR3, the DNA is TGTGCCAGCAGCTTGGAGGGGCAGGGTGAAGCTTTCTTT. Translated: CASSLEGQGEAFF.

The chain carries TRBV10-2 and TRBJ1-2; 10 nucleotides line up with TRBD1. The V segment lost 9 bases and the J segment 0 bases; nucleotides outside the gene matches: 16. CDR1 is WSHSY and CDR2 is SAAADI in the germline V gene. The CDR3 contains 18 residues. CDR3 nucleotide sequence: TGCGCCAGTAGCGAAGTCCGGGACAGGGGTTATTCTAACTATGGCTACACCTTC. Translating it yields CASSEVRDRGYSNYGYTF.